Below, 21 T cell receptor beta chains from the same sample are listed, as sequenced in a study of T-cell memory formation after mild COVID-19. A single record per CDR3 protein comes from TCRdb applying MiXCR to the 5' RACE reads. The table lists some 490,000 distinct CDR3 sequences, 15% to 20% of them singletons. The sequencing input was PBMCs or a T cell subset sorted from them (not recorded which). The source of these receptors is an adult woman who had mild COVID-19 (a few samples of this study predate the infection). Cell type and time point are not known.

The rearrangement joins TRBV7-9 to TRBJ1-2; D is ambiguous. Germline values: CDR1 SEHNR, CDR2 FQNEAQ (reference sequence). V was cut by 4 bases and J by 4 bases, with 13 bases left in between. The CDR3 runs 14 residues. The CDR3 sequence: CASSWPGSGYGYTF. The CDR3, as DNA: TGTGCCAGCAGCTGGCCCGGGAGCGGCTATGGCTACACCTTC.

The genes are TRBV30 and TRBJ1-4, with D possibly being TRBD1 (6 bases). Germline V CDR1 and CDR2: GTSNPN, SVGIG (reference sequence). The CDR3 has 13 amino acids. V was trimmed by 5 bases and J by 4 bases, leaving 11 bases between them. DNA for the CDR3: TGTGCCTGGGGGGGGGGCCATAATGAAAAACTGTTTTTT. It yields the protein CAWGGGHNEKLFF.

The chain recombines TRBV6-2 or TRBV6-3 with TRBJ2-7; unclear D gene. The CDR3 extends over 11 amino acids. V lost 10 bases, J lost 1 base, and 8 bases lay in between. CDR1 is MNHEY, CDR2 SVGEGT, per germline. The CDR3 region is CATRSSYEQYF. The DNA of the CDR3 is TGTGCCACCCGCTCGTCCTACGAGCAGTACTTC.

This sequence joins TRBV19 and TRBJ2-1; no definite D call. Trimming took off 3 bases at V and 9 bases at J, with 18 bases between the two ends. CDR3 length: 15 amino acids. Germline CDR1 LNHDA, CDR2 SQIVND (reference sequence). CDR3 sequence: CASSIGLGTAVEQFF. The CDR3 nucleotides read TGTGCCAGTAGTATCGGCCTGGGCACCGCCGTTGAGCAGTTCTTC.

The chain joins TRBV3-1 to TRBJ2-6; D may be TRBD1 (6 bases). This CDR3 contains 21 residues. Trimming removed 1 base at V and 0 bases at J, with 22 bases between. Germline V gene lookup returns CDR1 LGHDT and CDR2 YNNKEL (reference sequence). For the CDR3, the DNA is TGTGCCAGCAGCCAAGGGTCACTCGGGACACCAGACGACTCTGGGGCCAACGTCCTGACTTTC. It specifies CASSQGSLGTPDDSGANVLTF.

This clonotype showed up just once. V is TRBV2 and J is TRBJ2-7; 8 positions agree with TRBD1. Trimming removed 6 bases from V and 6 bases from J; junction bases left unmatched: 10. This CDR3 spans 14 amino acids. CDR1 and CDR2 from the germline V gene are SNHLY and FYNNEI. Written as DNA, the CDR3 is TGTGCCAGCAGCCCCCGGGACAGGCTCTCCGAGCAGTACTTC. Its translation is CASSPRDRLSEQYF.

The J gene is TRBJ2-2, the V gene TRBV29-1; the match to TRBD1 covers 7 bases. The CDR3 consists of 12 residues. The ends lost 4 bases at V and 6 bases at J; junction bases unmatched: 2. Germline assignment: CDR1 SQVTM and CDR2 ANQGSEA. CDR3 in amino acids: CSVGQGPGELFF. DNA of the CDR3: TGCAGCGTTGGACAGGGTCCCGGGGAGCTGTTTTTT.

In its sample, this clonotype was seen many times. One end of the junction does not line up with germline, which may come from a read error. This chain's CDR3 is CASSVASGWGTDTQYF. In DNA, the CDR3 is TGTGCCAGCAGCGTAGCTAGCGGCTGGGGCACAGATACGCAGTATTTT. The chain employs TRBV7-9 and TRBJ2-3, with 7 bases fitting TRBD2. CDR3 size: 16 residues. CDR1 and CDR2 from the germline V gene are SEHNR and FQNEAQ (reference sequence).

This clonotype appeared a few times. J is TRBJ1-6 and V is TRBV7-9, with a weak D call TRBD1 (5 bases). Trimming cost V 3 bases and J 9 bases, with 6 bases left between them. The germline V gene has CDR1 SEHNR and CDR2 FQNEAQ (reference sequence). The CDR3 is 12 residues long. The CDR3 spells CASSFDSSPLHF. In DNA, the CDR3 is TGTGCCAGCAGCTTTGACAGTTCACCCCTCCACTTT.

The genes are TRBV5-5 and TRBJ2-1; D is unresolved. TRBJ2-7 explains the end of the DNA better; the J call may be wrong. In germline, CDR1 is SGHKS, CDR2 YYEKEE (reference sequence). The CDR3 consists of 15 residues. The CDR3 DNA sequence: TGTGCCAGCAGCTTGATAGCCTCGAGCTCCTACGAGCAGTACTTC. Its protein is CASSLIASSSYEQYF.

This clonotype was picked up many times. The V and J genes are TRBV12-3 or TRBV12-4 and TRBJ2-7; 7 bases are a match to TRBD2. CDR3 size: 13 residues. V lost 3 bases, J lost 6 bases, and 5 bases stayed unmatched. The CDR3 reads CASSFEGGFEQYF. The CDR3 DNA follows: TGTGCCAGCAGTTTTGAGGGAGGGTTCGAGCAGTACTTC.

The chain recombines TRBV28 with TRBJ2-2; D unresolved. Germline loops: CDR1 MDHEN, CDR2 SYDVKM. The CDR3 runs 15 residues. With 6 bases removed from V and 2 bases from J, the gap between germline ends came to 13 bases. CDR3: CASSPHTFNTGELFF. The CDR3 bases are TGTGCCAGCAGCCCACATACATTCAACACCGGGGAGCTGTTTTTT.

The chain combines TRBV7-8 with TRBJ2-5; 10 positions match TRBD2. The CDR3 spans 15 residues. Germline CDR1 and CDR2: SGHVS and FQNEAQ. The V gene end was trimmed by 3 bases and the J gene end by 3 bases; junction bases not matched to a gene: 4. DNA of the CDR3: TGTGCCAGCAGCTTTAGCGGGGGGACTAAAGAGACCCAGTACTTC. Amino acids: CASSFSGGTKETQYF.

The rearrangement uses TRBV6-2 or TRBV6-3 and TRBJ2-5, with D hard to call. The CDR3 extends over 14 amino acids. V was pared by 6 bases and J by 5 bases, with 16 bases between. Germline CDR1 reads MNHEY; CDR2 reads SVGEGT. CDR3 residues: CASSRLTMGETQYF. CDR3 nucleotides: TGTGCCAGCAGCAGACTGACGATGGGGGAGACCCAGTACTTC.

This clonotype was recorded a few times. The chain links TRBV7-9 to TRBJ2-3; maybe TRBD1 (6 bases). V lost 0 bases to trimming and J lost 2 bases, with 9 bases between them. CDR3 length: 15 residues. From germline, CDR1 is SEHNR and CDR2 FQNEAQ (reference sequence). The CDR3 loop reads CASSLAGAITDTQYF. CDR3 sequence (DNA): TGTGCCAGCAGCTTAGCGGGGGCCATCACAGATACGCAGTATTTT. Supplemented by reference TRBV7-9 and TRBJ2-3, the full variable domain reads DTGVSQNPRHKITKRGQNVTFRCDPISEHNRLYWYRQTLGQGPEFLTYFQNEAQLEKSRLLSDRFSAERPKGSFSTLEIQRTEQGDSAMYLCASSLAGAITDTQYFGPGTRLTVL.

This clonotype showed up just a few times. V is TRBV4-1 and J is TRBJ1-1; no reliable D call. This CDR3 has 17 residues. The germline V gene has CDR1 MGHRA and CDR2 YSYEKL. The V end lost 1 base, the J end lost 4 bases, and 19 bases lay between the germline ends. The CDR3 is CASSQGIKKPLGTEAFF. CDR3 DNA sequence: TGCGCCAGCAGCCAAGGAATAAAAAAGCCCTTGGGCACTGAAGCTTTCTTT.

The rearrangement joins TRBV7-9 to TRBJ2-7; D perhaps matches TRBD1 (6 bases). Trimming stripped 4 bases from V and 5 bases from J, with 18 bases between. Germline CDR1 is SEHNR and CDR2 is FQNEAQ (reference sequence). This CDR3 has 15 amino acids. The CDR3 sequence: CASSSSRQAPHEQYF. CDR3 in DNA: TGTGCCAGCAGCTCCTCCAGACAGGCCCCCCACGAGCAGTACTTC.

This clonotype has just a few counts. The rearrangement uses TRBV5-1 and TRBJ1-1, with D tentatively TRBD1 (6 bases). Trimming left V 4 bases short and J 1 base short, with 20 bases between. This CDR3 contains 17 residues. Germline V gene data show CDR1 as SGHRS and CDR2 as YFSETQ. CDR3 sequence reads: CASSEDNGQLGNTEAFF. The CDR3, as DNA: TGCGCCAGCAGCGAGGATAATGGACAGCTCGGGAACACTGAAGCTTTCTTT.

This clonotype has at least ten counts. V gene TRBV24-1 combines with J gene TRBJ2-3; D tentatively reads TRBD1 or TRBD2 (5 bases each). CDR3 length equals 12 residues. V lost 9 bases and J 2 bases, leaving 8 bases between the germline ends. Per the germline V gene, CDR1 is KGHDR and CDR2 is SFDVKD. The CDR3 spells CATAGTTDTQYF. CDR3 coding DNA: TGTGCCACCGCCGGGACCACAGATACGCAGTATTTT.

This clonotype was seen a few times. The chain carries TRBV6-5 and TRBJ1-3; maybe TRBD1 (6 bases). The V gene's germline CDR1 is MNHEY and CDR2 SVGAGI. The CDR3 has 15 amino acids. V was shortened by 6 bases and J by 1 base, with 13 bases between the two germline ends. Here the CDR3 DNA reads TGTGCCAGCAGGAGGGACACCCGATCTGGAAACACCATATATTTT. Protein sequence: CASRRDTRSGNTIYF.

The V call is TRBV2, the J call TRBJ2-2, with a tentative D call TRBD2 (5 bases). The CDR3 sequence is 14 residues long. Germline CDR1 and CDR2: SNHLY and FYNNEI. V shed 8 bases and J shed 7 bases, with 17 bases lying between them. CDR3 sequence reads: CASSLRARGGELFF. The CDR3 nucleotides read TGTGCCAGCTCCCTGAGGGCCCGGGGCGGGGAGCTGTTTTTT.